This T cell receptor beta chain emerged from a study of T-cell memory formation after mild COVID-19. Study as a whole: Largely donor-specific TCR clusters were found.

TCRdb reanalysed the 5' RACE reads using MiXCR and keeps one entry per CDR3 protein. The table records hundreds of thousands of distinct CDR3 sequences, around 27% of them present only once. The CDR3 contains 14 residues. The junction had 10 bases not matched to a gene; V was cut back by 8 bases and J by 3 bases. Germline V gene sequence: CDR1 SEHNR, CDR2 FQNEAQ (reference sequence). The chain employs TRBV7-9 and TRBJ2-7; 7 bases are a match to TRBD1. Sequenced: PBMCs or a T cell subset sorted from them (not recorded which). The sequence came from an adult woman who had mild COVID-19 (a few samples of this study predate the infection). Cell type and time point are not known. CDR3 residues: CASSSSDRDYEQYF. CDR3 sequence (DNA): TGTGCCAGCTCCTCCTCCGACAGGGACTACGAGCAGTACTTC.